This TCR beta chain was identified during a study of shared clonotypes between healthy human individuals. Sequenced by immunoSEQ multiplex PCR; TCRdb stores in-frame clones only, minus some. The data contain over 950,000 clones, roughly 80% of them singletons. On this clone: Its antigen is not identified.

The ends were cut back, 4 bases at V and 0 bases at J, with 15 bases in the middle. The length of the CDR3 is 16 residues. In germline, CDR1 is SGHNT, CDR2 YYREEE (reference sequence). Findings and limits, study-wide: Estimated richness values were generally larger in naive subsets than in memory subsets.

Donors comprised only Caucasian adults living in Nashville, Tennessee. A CD45RA+ naive subset and a CD45RA-negative memory subset were split from CD4+ cells. V usage is TRBV5-4 and J usage is TRBJ2-3; D unclear. The sample consisted of memory CD4+ T cells from PBMCs. Subset defined: CD45RA-negative fraction. This receptor was identified in a man between 18 and 35 years old in good health. Some clones in this sample may be carry-over from other donors' samples. CDR3 region: CASSPREIRSTDTQYF. CDR3 coding DNA: TGTGCCAGCAGCCCAAGAGAGATTCGGAGCACAGATACGCAGTATTTT.